The 32 T cell receptor beta chains given below trace back to one sample, sequenced in a study of blood T cell repertoires in COVID-19. The assay was immunoSEQ multiplex PCR, and TCRdb's table has in-frame clones only and misses some. Of nearly 350,000 clones in the sample, roughly 90% were seen once. Sequenced sample: peripheral blood. These receptors were taken from a woman between 65 and 79 years old with COVID-19, enrolled during active disease.

The V gene is TRBV14, the J gene TRBJ2-5, with TRBD2 matching over 9 bases. Germline CDR1 reads SGHDN; CDR2 reads FVKESK. The CDR3 has 15 residues. With 7 bases clipped from V and 0 bases from J, the junction kept 6 bases outside the gene matches. CDR3 in DNA: TGTGCCAGCAATAGGGCTAGCGGGAACCAAGAGACCCAGTACTTC. This translates into CASNRASGNQETQYF. Combining the CDR3 with reference TRBV14 and TRBJ2-5 gives the whole variable domain EAGVTQFPSHSVIEKGQTVTLRCDPISGHDNLYWYRRVMGKEIKFLLHFVKESKQDESGMPNNRFLAERTGGTYSTLKVQPAELEDSGVYFCASNRASGNQETQYFGPGTRLLVL.

This clone has a single count. The V and J genes are TRBV2 and TRBJ1-2; weak D call: TRBD1 (6 bases). The CDR3 covers 12 residues. The germline V gene has CDR1 SNHLY and CDR2 FYNNEI. Trimming cost V 8 bases and J 6 bases, with 13 bases left between them. CDR3 protein: CASGRAGDGYTF. The DNA for the CDR3 is TGTGCCAGCGGGCGGGCAGGGGATGGCTACACCTTC.

The gene calls are TRBV21-1 and TRBJ1-6; TRBD1 is the table's D call and was not checked against the DNA. TRBV21-1 is assigned pseudogene status. This CDR3 comprises 15 residues. CDR3 nucleotide sequence: TGTGCCAGCAACAGCCCTTTGGACAGTTATTCACCCCTCCACTTT. Protein sequence: CASNSPLDSYSPLHF.

This clone was observed once. The rearrangement uses TRBV19 and TRBJ2-1; 9 bases map to TRBD2. The CDR3 is made up of 14 amino acids. After removal of 8 bases from V and 3 bases from J, the junction contained 5 bases not matched to a gene. The V gene's germline CDR1 is LNHDA and CDR2 SQIVND (reference sequence). CDR3 DNA: TGTGCCAGTGATGGCGGGGGGGGCTACAATGAGCAGTTCTTC. Its translation is CASDGGGGYNEQFF. The full variable domain, its missing parts supplied by reference TRBV19 and TRBJ2-1, is DGGITQSPKYLFRKEGQNVTLSCEQNLNHDAMYWYRQDPGQGLRLIYYSQIVNDFQKGDIAEGYSVSREKKESFPLTVTSAQKNPTAFYLCASDGGGGYNEQFFGPGTRLTVL.

The chain carries TRBV9 and TRBJ2-3, with D maybe TRBD2 (5 bases). Germline CDR1 and CDR2: SGDLS and YYNGEE. V lost 0 bases to trimming and J lost 2 bases, with 10 bases between them. The CDR3 spans 15 residues. CDR3 nucleotide sequence: TGTGCCAGCAGCGTAGGGGTAGCGCACACAGATACGCAGTATTTT. Protein product: CASSVGVAHTDTQYF.

The CDR3 loop is CASSFYHEQYF. In nucleotides, the CDR3 is TGTGCCAGCAGCTTCTATCACGAGCAGTACTTC. The rearrangement uses TRBV11-2 and TRBJ2-7, with D unresolved. Germline CDR1 and CDR2: SGHAT and FQNNGV. Trimming left V 3 bases short and J 5 bases short, with 5 bases between. The CDR3 consists of 11 residues.

As for this clone: Other DNA sequences from this sample encode an identical CDR3 as well. The chain joins TRBV24-1 to TRBJ2-3; TRBD1 aligns across 9 bases. V was clipped by 4 bases and J by 3 bases; unmatched bases: 4. CDR3 length: 15 amino acids. Per the germline V gene, CDR1 is KGHDR and CDR2 is SFDVKD. This CDR3 is CATSDPGQGTDTQYF. The DNA for the CDR3 is TGTGCCACCAGTGACCCCGGACAGGGGACAGATACGCAGTATTTT.

The chain joins TRBV21-1 to TRBJ2-7; TRBD2 is the table's D call, not checked against the DNA. TRBV21-1 is a pseudogene segment. CDR3 length: 15 residues. In DNA, the CDR3 is TGTGCCAGCAGCAAAGTTCAGCGCAAGCCCTACGAGCAGTACTTC. Translation gives CASSKVQRKPYEQYF.

The gene calls are TRBV6-4 and TRBJ2-2, with D possibly being TRBD2 (6 bases). The ends were cut back, 7 bases at V and 6 bases at J, with 18 bases in the middle. Germline CDR1 reads MRHNA; CDR2 reads SNTAGT. CDR3 length equals 15 residues. The DNA for the CDR3 is TGTGCCAGCATCCGGGGAAGCGGGTCGGCCGGGGAGCTGTTTTTT. Encoded protein: CASIRGSGSAGELFF.

To note about this clone: At one end, the junction sequence differs from germline, possibly due to a read error. The chain employs TRBV28 and TRBJ2-1; 8 positions match TRBD1. Germline CDR1 is MDHEN and CDR2 is SYDVKM. The CDR3 loop spans 15 amino acids. CDR3 protein: CASSGWTGPYDEQFF. CDR3 nucleotides: TGTGCCAGCAGTGGGTGGACAGGGCCCTACGATGAGCAGTTCTTC.

This rearrangement joins TRBV28 to TRBJ1-2; tentative D call: TRBD1 (5 bases). The germline V and J ends were trimmed by 6 bases and 2 bases, with 13 bases remaining between them. CDR1 is MDHEN and CDR2 is SYDVKM in the germline V gene. The CDR3 length is 14 residues. CDR3 sequence reads: CASSAHGANYGYTF. The CDR3 bases are TGTGCCAGCAGCGCCCATGGGGCGAACTATGGCTACACCTTC.

This clone appeared a single time. This chain connects TRBV28 to TRBJ1-2; D is unclear. CDR1 and CDR2 from the germline V gene are MDHEN and SYDVKM. V gave up 8 bases and J gave up 4 bases, with 14 bases separating them. The CDR3 spans 13 residues. CDR3 amino acids: CASRVDSIYGYTF. CDR3 bases: TGTGCCAGCCGTGTCGACTCCATCTATGGCTACACCTTC.

V usage is TRBV6-5 and J usage is TRBJ1-5; no definite D call. V lost 0 bases and J lost 10, with 10 bases in between. The CDR3 runs to 13 residues. CDR1 is MNHEY, CDR2 SVGAGI, per germline. The CDR3 coding sequence is TGTGCCAGCAGTTACTCTCCCCAGGAACCCCAGCATTTT. This encodes CASSYSPQEPQHF.

The V call is TRBV21-1, the J call TRBJ1-4. TRBV21-1 is labeled a pseudogene. The CDR3 contains 12 residues. CDR3 protein: CASSSGIRKLFF. CDR3 nucleotide sequence: TGTGCCAGCAGCTCCGGGATTCGGAAACTGTTTTTT.

This chain connects TRBV27 to TRBJ1-6; TRBD1 agrees at 8 bases. J was trimmed by 7 bases and V by 2 bases; bases with no gene match: 4. CDR1 is MNHEY, CDR2 SMNVEV, per germline (reference sequence). This CDR3 contains 15 residues. DNA for the CDR3: TGTGCCAGCAGTTTACAGGGGGCACCGAATTCACCCCTCCACTTT. Amino acids: CASSLQGAPNSPLHF.

The J gene is TRBJ1-2, the V gene TRBV18; no reliable D call. Deletions cut 3 bases from V and 1 base from J, with 12 bases between. The CDR3 loop spans 15 amino acids. Looked up from germline, CDR1 is KGHSH and CDR2 is LQKENI. Here the CDR3 DNA reads TGTGCCAGCTCACCTGATAGTGCCATTAACTATGGCTACACCTTC. Translated: CASSPDSAINYGYTF.

V and J are TRBV10-3 and TRBJ1-4; 9 nucleotides line up with TRBD1. The CDR3 has 14 residues. V was pared by 10 bases and J by 2 bases, with 5 bases of the junction left unmatched. The germline gives CDR1 ENHRY, CDR2 SYGVKD. The CDR3 DNA reads TGTGCCACACAGGGGGCGGCGACTAATGAAAAACTGTTTTTT. Translated: CATQGAATNEKLFF.

This chain joins TRBV5-6 and TRBJ1-3; D is undetermined. The CDR3 extends over 15 amino acids. The germline V and J ends were trimmed by 4 bases and 2 bases, with 13 bases remaining between them. Germline CDR1 reads SGHDT; CDR2 reads YYEEEE. The CDR3, as DNA: TGTGCCAGCAGCCTAGACTCCCTGGCTGGAAACACCATATATTTT. Amino acid sequence: CASSLDSLAGNTIYF. Filled out from reference TRBV5-6 and TRBJ1-3, the complete variable domain reads DAGVTQSPTHLIKTRGQQVTLRCSPKSGHDTVSWYQQALGQGPQFIFQYYEEEERQRGNFPDRFSGHQFPNYSSELNVNALLLGDSALYLCASSLDSLAGNTIYFGEGSWLTVV.

The rearrangement uses TRBV7-6 and TRBJ2-7; 7 bases map to TRBD1. The CDR3 is 13 residues long. CDR1 and CDR2 from the germline V gene are SGHVS and FNYEAQ. V was pared by 5 bases and J by 3 bases, with 4 bases of the junction left unmatched. CDR3 region: CASSISGGYEQYF. In nucleotides, the CDR3 is TGTGCCAGCAGCATATCAGGGGGCTACGAGCAGTACTTC.

The chain uses TRBV15 and TRBJ1-2; D is possibly TRBD1 (6 bases). Trimming took 5 bases from V and 4 from J, leaving 17 bases between them. This CDR3 comprises 15 residues. CDR1 and CDR2 from the germline V gene are LNHNV and YYDKDF (reference sequence). CDR3 bases: TGTGCCACCAGCCTGGGGAGGGGGACCCCCTATGGCTACACCTTC. It encodes CATSLGRGTPYGYTF.

This clone was detected once. J is TRBJ1-6 and V is TRBV10-3, with D maybe TRBD1 (5 bases). CDR1 is ENHRY, CDR2 SYGVKD, per germline. The ends were cut back, 4 bases at V and 10 bases at J, with 17 bases in the middle. The CDR3 is made up of 15 amino acids. The CDR3 DNA is TGTGCCATCAGTGGAGGTGGGGGGGAAGGGTCACCCCTCCACTTT. This codes for CAISGGGGEGSPLHF.

The genes are TRBV4-1 and TRBJ1-1; D not certain. The CDR3 loop spans 15 amino acids. V was cut by 1 base and J by 5 bases, with 14 bases left in between. Per germline, CDR1 MGHRA and CDR2 YSYEKL. CDR3 DNA sequence: TGCGCCAGCAGCCAAGTCAGAGGTTTCGGAACTGAAGCTTTCTTT. Encoded protein: CASSQVRGFGTEAFF.

The chain recombines TRBV7-2 with TRBJ1-6; 7 bases align to TRBD1. With V trimmed by 2 bases and J by 10 bases, 8 bases remained unmatched. The germline gives CDR1 SGHTA, CDR2 FQGNSA. This CDR3 has 15 residues. The CDR3 coding sequence is TGTGCCAGCAGCTTACAGGGGGGACAAGGGTCACCCCTCCACTTT. It is translated as CASSLQGGQGSPLHF.

This rearrangement joins TRBV7-2 to TRBJ1-1; D is undetermined. In germline, CDR1 is SGHTA, CDR2 FQGNSA. With 5 bases removed from V and 0 bases from J, the gap between germline ends came to 7 bases. The CDR3 loop spans 13 amino acids. The CDR3 bases are TGTGCCAGCAGCGAGTATTTGAACACTGAAGCTTTCTTT. This encodes CASSEYLNTEAFF. Combining the CDR3 with reference TRBV7-2 and TRBJ1-1 gives the whole variable domain GAGVSQSPSNKVTEKGKDVELRCDPISGHTALYWYRQSLGQGLEFLIYFQGNSAPDKSGLPSDRFSAERTGGSVSTLTIQRTQQEDSAVYLCASSEYLNTEAFFGQGTRLTVV.

The J gene is TRBJ1-2, the V gene TRBV3-1 (or the pseudogene TRBV3-2); 9 nucleotides agree with TRBD1. V lost 4 bases and J lost 6; bases outside the gene matches: 9. CDR3 length equals 15 residues. In germline, CDR1 is LGHDT, CDR2 YNNKEL (reference sequence). This chain's CDR3 is CASSLSTGGKDGYTF. The CDR3 bases are TGTGCCAGCAGCCTCTCGACAGGGGGTAAAGATGGCTACACCTTC.

This chain links TRBV27 with TRBJ1-2, with 11 nucleotides matching TRBD1. J gave up 4 bases and V 7 bases, and 8 bases lay outside the gene matches. CDR1 and CDR2 from the germline V gene are MNHEY and SMNVEV (reference sequence). The CDR3 contains 15 residues. CDR3 sequence reads: CASTSRTGGIYGYTF. In DNA form, the CDR3 reads TGTGCCAGCACCTCAAGGACAGGGGGCATCTATGGCTACACCTTC.

The rearrangement links TRBV19 to TRBJ2-1; D uncertain. Trimming cost V 5 bases and J 7 bases, with 9 bases left between them. Per germline, CDR1 LNHDA and CDR2 SQIVND (reference sequence). This CDR3 has 12 residues. As DNA, the CDR3 is TGTGCCAGTAGTCTTTCCGGGAATGAGCAGTTCTTC. Translated, it gives CASSLSGNEQFF.

The genes are TRBV9 and TRBJ1-1; the match to TRBD1 covers 9 bases. CDR1 and CDR2 from the germline V gene are SGDLS and YYNGEE. This CDR3 has 15 amino acids. Trimming removed 6 bases from V and 1 base from J; junction bases left unmatched: 7. The CDR3 DNA follows: TGTGCCAGCAACCGACAGGGGGATTCGAACACTGAAGCTTTCTTT. It translates to CASNRQGDSNTEAFF.

V and J are TRBV9 and TRBJ1-2, with D possibly being TRBD1 (6 bases). The CDR3 length is 15 residues. CDR1 SGDLS and CDR2 YYNGEE come from the germline V gene. V lost 0 bases and J 3 bases, leaving 12 bases between the germline ends. CDR3 nucleotides: TGTGCCAGCAGCGTAGTGGCCAGGGGCGACTATGGCTACACCTTC. Amino acid sequence: CASSVVARGDYGYTF. Combining the CDR3 with reference TRBV9 and TRBJ1-2 gives the whole variable domain DSGVTQTPKHLITATGQRVTLRCSPRSGDLSVYWYQQSLDQGLQFLIQYYNGEERAKGNILERFSAQQFPDLHSELNLSSLELGDSALYFCASSVVARGDYGYTFGSGTRLTVV.

The chain uses TRBV10-3 and TRBJ1-4; D is possibly TRBD1 (5 bases). V was cut by 6 bases and J by 12 bases, with 17 bases left in between. The germline gives CDR1 ENHRY, CDR2 SYGVKD. This CDR3 has 13 residues. This CDR3 is CAIRQDGQGELFF. CDR3 nucleotide sequence: TGTGCCATCAGACAAGACGGACAAGGGGAACTGTTTTTT.

The gene calls are TRBV6-7 and TRBJ1-2, with D hard to call. TRBV6-7 is assigned to the ORF class and has an uncertain function. This CDR3 contains 16 residues. The V gene lost 4 bases and the J gene lost 3 bases, with 18 bases spanning the gap. Here the CDR3 reads CASSSQVQLTDYGYTF. In DNA form, the CDR3 reads TGTGCCAGCAGTTCCCAGGTGCAGCTCACTGACTATGGCTACACCTTC.

The gene calls are TRBV7-9 and TRBJ2-1, with 10 bases lining up with TRBD2. From germline, CDR1 is SEHNR and CDR2 FQNEAQ (reference sequence). V was pared by 7 bases and J by 4 bases, with 7 bases of the junction left unmatched. The length of the CDR3 is 15 residues. CDR3 protein: CASTERTSGYNEQFF. In DNA form, the CDR3 reads TGTGCCAGCACCGAAAGGACTAGCGGTTACAATGAGCAGTTCTTC.